There are a few counts of the clone carrying this TCR beta chain. A much bigger clone sits one base away, suggesting this may be a read error. The CDR3 end shows no conserved phenylalanine or tryptophan, and so a read error is likely. RNA transcripts provided the source from which TCR beta CDR3 regions were amplified. When the TCR CDR3 underwent first-round RT-PCR, the HTBI primer set was used. TCRdb analysed the multiplex PCR reads with MiXCR anew, one entry per CDR3 protein. The data show nearly 600,000 distinct CDR3 sequences, 14% seen once. The cohort's ophthalmopathy patients, a group with duration under 3 months, had a Clinical Activity Score of at least 3 and a NOSPECS grade of at least 4. The entry originates in a study of T cells in Graves' hyperthyroidism and ophthalmopathy. The CDR3 consists of 17 residues. Germline V gene data show CDR1 as SQVTM and CDR2 as ANQGSEA. Between the trimmed V and J ends, which lost 4 bases and 0 bases, there was a span of 21 bases.

The sequence was obtained from a woman aged 18-30 years with Graves' ophthalmopathy. The gene calls are TRBV29-1 and TRBJ2-5; perhaps TRBD2 as D (5 bases). Input material: blood. CDR3 region: CSVVGVVPSRDQETQYS. The DNA of the CDR3 is TGCAGCGTTGTGGGAGTTGTACCATCCCGGGACCAAGAGACCCAGTACTCC.